This T cell receptor beta chain was found in a study of cytomegalovirus exposure and HLA in healthy donors (dated by TCRdb to about 2017). Some background on the complete study: In an earlier analysis of 550 to 750 of the donors, under 300 Gb of sequence data and roughly 100 million unique TCR beta sequences from 180 million or so T cells were reported. About 330 gigabases of sequencing data and around 88 million unique TCR sequences made up an early release that covered nearly 650 HLA-typed donors. Of the roughly 390 genotyped donors, 65% to 90% fell in the genetic ancestry cluster associated with self-reported Caucasian donors. The study aimed to test whether signatures of past pathogen exposure could be identified by cataloging public T cell receptors. The T cell repertoires of 666 subjects were profiled by immunosequencing and related to cytomegalovirus serostatus. In addition to the first cohort of 666 subjects, a separate validation cohort of 120 different subjects was used. To predict cytomegalovirus infection status, the study combined high-throughput TCR immunosequencing, statistical association of individual TCRs with disease status, and machine learning. A later analysis re-examined previously published TCR beta repertoires from just over 650 donors and added high-resolution HLA genotyping to investigate patterns of TCR occurrence. In the later analysis, no new phenotypic data were used to find candidate immune exposures; instead, reliance was placed on TCR beta sequences and their occurrence across donors. An earlier analysis of around 640 of the donors used high-throughput TCR beta sequencing to judge whether each TCR beta V gene segment behaved as functional or pseudogenic. Donor age, sex, ethnicity and CMV serostatus were compiled together with the repertoire data. A later genetic analysis used genome-wide SNP genotypes for about 55% of the 666 donors, treating that subset as a discovery cohort. All discovery cohort repertoires had been generated on a single sequencing platform. Class I and class II HLA loci were covered by the typing at four-digit resolution. The number of donors typed differed by locus, with about 629-640 for A, B, C, DRB1 and DQB1, roughly 520 for DQA1, approximately 580 for DPA1, and around 430 for DPB1. Several DR-DQ haplotypes were treated as single units for association and clustering because of strong linkage in the cohort. On average, 235,054 unique TCR beta nucleotide sequences were sequenced per donor among some 430 genotyped donors of the cohort, with about 17% of those sequences being non-productive.

Sequences SQVTM (CDR1) and ANQGSEA (CDR2) are obtained from the germline V gene. V has 4 bases trimmed and J has 0 bases trimmed; junction bases matching no gene number 3. The CDR3 contains 14 residues, cysteine and phenylalanine counted. The only DNA kept is the CDR3, 42 bases in frame from the first base. Preparation of the library involved the immunoSEQ multiplex PCR assay. For the multiplex PCR, a mixture combining 60 forward primers for TCR Vbeta segments and 13 reverse primers for TCR Jbeta segments was used. A multiplex PCR assay on genomic DNA amplified the CDR3 region of rearranged TCR beta genes. On the Illumina HiSeq System, the amplified TCR beta libraries were sequenced as 87-base-pair reads. The published analysis was carried out like this. In a later analysis, approximately 74 million unique TCR beta chains were counted across the 650 to 700 repertoires, and around 10 million of these chains were shared by at least two donors. A nearest-neighbor algorithm error-corrected the raw reads and collapsed the reads into unique sequences, merging closely related sequences to remove PCR and sequencing errors. V, D and J gene segments were assigned by aligning CDR3 sequences to IMGT reference sequences. For a sequence to be retained, a match of at least six nucleotides to both a V gene segment and a J gene segment was required. A rearrangement counted as productive if the CDR3 had no stop codons and remained in frame with V and J, and every other rearrangement counted as non-productive. CDR3 was defined according to IMGT convention as the region running from the second conserved V-encoded cysteine to the conserved J-encoded phenylalanine. The earlier analysis of around 640 of the donors excluded sequences that lacked an unambiguous match to a single V gene segment. An earlier analysis of almost 600 of the donors classified V segments as functional when productive rearrangements were above 56.7% and as segregating when the standard deviation between donors was above 5%. A statistical classification framework was built for diagnosing cytomegalovirus status from the catalog of TCR beta chain sequences. V and J gene assignment, in a later analysis, came from comparing TCR nucleotide sequences with IMGT/GENE-DB human TR gene sequences. The TCRdist pipeline was used in a later analysis to assign CDR3 sequences and most-parsimonious VDJ recombination scenarios. A later analysis defined each TCR beta chain by its CDR3 amino acid sequence plus V-gene family, and excluded reads lacking a unique V-gene family. As a way to deal with suspected cross-contamination and a sequencing artifact, a later analysis dropped hundreds of nucleotide sequences that were highly shared and had low generation probability. For each public chain, a later analysis derived a clonal expansion index from normalized ranks of inferred template counts within each repertoire. A later analysis computed generation probabilities with a VDJ recombination model fitted to out-of-frame rearrangements, and checked the results against IGoR. A later analysis scored TCR-TCR, TCR-HLA and TCR-CMV co-occurrence with hypergeometric tests, applying a repertoire-size bias correction to TCR pairs. In a later analysis, false discovery rates were estimated by permuting HLA or CMV assignments 20 times. A later analysis grouped co-occurring TCRs with DBSCAN, adding TCRdist sequence similarity when clustering within HLA-allele-positive subsets. Repertoires with fewer than 30,000 or more than 120,000 public chains were left out of co-occurrence clustering, as were about five repertoires with anomalous nucleotide sharing. The table comes from immuneACCESS by way of TCRdb, which keeps in-frame sequences with V and J called. Part of the clones is missing from these tables; in studies checked, under half for an unresolved V gene and the rest for unknown reasons. D and trimming come from the DNA, and the V and J calls and clone size come from that table. The table for this sample lists about 160,000 clones; approximately 80% of them were counted only once. Roughly 4.7% of the sample is in the top ten clones.

The paper's findings and limits, for the study overall: A later analysis found that most CMV-associated TCR beta chains appeared HLA-restricted, with HLA associations seemingly driven largely by CMV exposure. In vitro tests confirmed that three of the cytomegalovirus-associated TCR beta chains recognize cytomegalovirus antigens. When HLA alleles, especially DR and DQ, strongly co-occurred, attributing TCR associations to individual alleles was difficult. For the cohort, immune exposure information was limited to CMV serostatus. According to the authors, the approach could potentially be generalized to other disease states and immunological phenotypes. The classifier was reported to diagnose cytomegalovirus status with high specificity and sensitivity in both the original and validation cohorts. A later analysis found that HLA-associated TCR beta chains were more clonally expanded and had lower generation probabilities than equally common non-associated chains. A cluster of highly shared sequence variants was judged likely to represent a technical artifact of the sequencing pipeline. In the study, about 150 TCR beta chains were listed as associated with cytomegalovirus. A later genetic analysis associated a missense DCLRE1C variant with V-gene and J-gene trimming of TCR beta chains, and an independent cohort replicated the association. Only TCR beta chains were sequenced in this cohort, and the absence of alpha or paired-chain data limited detectable features. Some IMGT-functional V segments, including TRBV6-2 and TRBV6-3, could not be told apart with the 87-base-pair reads, so those segments were excluded. The earlier analysis of a few hundred of the donors excluded fewer than 20 rarely observed V segments, including chromosome 9 orphons, because counts were too low. According to a later analysis, TCR association rates differed among HLA loci, with DRB1 alleles showing the most associated TCRs and HLA-C alleles showing the fewest. Linkage disequilibrium might explain the correlated functional status among segregating V segments, but an unknown experimental factor could not be excluded. HLA typing was unavailable for some donors at each locus, so association tests used only the typed subset. A later analysis reported that several top co-occurrence clusters appeared linked to parvovirus B19, influenza, CMV and Epstein-Barr virus. Specific HLA alleles were associated with 16,951 TCR beta sequences at a false discovery rate of 0.05 in a later analysis. A further reported finding was that TCR beta sequences accurately predicted the HLA-A and HLA-B alleles for most subjects in the first cohort. Broadly in line with IMGT annotations, most TCR beta V segments showed up in productive rearrangements about 87% or about 30% of the time in an earlier analysis of around 600 of the donors. While some public TCRs were present in many individuals, most TCR sequences turned up only very rarely across donors. Presence/absence analyses assumed roughly uniform sequencing depth across donors, an assumption that may not hold. According to a later genetic analysis, donors in an Asian-associated ancestry cluster had fewer N-insertions in productive TCRs than the roughly 700-donor mean.

In total, 666 healthy bone marrow donors made up the cohort. At the time of sampling, all cohort members were nominally healthy, though unrecorded immune exposures were likely present. The donor was CMV seronegative and was included in the group of 352 seronegative cohort members. A peripheral blood sample was collected from each donor, and TCR beta sequencing was performed on peripheral blood mononuclear cells. The Qiagen DNeasy Blood Extraction Kit was used to extract genomic DNA from the blood cell samples. Concerning this clone itself: Its antigen remains undetermined. Per-base quality was not reported, and no clone a single base away is much larger than it.

Recombination connected TRBV29-1 to TRBJ2-5; 9 bases in the middle match TRBD2. Sample: PBMCs. The receptor comes from a man aged 25 to 40 in good health and CMV-seronegative. The CDR3 protein sequence reads: CSVGGLAHQETQYF. The DNA is as follows: TGCAGCGTTGGGGGACTAGCTCACCAAGAGACCCAGTACTTC.